Described below is a single TCR beta chain sequence and its context. In TCRdb, the 5' RACE reads were re-called with MiXCR into one record per CDR3 protein. The sample consists of 300,000 or so distinct CDR3 sequences, about 15% of them appearing once. The data were taken from a study of T-cell memory formation after mild COVID-19. This CDR3 is 12 amino acids long. CDR1 is SGHRS, CDR2 YFSETQ, per germline. V shed 0 bases and J shed 5 bases, with 5 bases lying between them. The TCR sequence derives from a man aged 18-30 years who had mild COVID-19 (a few samples of this study predate the infection). Cell type and time point are not known. V is TRBV5-1 and J is TRBJ1-2; unclear D gene. Sequenced material: PBMCs or a T cell subset sorted from them (not recorded which). This chain's CDR3 is CASSLAGYGYTF. Written as DNA, the CDR3 is TGCGCCAGCAGCTTGGCCGGGTATGGCTACACCTTC.